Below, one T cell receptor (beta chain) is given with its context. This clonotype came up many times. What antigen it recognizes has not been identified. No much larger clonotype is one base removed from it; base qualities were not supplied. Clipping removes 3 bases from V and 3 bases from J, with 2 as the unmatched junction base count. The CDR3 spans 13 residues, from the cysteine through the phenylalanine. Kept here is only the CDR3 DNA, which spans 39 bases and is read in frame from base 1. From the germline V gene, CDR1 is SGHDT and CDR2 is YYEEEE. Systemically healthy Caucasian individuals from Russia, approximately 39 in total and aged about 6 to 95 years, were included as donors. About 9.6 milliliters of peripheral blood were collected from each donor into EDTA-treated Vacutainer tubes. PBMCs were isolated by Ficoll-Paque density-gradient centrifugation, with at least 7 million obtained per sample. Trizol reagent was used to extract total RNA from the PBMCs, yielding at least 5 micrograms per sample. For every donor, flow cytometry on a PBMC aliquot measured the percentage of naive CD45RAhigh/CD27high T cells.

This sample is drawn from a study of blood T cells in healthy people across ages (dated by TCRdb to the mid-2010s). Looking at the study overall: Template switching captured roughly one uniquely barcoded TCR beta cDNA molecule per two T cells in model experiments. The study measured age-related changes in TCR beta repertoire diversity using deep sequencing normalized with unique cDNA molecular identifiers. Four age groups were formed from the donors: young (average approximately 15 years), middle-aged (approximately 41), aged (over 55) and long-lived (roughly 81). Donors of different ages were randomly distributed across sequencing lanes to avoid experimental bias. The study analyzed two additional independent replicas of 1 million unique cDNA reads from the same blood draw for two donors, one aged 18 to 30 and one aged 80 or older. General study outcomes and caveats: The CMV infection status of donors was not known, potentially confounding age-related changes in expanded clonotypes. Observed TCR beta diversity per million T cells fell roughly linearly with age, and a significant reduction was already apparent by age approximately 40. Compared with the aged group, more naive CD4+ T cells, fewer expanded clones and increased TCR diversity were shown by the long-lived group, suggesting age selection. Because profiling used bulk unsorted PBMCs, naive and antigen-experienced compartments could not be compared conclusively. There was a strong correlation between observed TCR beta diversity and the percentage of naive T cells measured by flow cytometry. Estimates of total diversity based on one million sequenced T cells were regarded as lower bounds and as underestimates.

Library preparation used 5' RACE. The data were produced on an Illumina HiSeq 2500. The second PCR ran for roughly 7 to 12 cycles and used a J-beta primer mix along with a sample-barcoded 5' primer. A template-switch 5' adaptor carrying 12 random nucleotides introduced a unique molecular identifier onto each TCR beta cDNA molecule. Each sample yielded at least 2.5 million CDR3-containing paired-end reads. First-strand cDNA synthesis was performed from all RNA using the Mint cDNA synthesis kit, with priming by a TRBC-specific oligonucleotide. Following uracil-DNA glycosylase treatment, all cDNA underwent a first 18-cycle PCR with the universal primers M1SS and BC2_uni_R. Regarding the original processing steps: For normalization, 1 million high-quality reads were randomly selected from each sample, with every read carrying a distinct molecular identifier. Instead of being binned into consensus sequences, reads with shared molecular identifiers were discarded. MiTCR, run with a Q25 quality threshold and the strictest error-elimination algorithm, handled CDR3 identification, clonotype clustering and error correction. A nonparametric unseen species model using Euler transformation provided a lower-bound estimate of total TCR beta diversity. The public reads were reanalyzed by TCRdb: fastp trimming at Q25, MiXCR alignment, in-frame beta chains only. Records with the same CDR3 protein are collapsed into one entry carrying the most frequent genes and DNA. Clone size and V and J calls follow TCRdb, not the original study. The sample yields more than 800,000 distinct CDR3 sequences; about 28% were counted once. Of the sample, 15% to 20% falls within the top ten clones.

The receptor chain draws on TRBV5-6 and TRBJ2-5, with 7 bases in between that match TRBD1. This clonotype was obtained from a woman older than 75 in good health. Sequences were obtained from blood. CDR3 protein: CASSWGTEETQYF. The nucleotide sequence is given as TGTGCCAGCAGCTGGGGGACAGAAGAGACCCAGTACTTC.